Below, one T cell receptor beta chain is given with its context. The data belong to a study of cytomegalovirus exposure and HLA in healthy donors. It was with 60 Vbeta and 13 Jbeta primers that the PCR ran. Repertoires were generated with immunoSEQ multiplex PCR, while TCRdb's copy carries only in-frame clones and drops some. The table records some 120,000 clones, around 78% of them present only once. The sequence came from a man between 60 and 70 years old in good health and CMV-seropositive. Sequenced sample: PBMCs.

CDR3 in amino acids: CAISEVQDTEAFF. The CDR3 nucleotides read TGTGCCATCAGTGAGGTGCAGGACACTGAAGCTTTCTTT. The rearrangement joins TRBV10-3 to TRBJ1-1, with D unresolved. Per germline, CDR1 ENHRY and CDR2 SYGVKD. The CDR3 contains 13 residues. V lost 2 bases and J 3 bases, leaving 7 bases between the germline ends.